This T cell receptor beta chain was recovered during a study of T cells after yellow fever vaccination. Study in general: Researchers used SMART-Seq v4 Ultra Low Input to prepare fractions that had low cell numbers.

TCRdb analysed the 5' RACE reads with MiXCR anew, one entry per CDR3 protein. The table lists a few hundred thousand distinct CDR3 sequences, under 20% of them singletons. The ends lost 5 bases at V and 2 bases at J; junction bases unmatched: 20. CDR1 is SEHNR, CDR2 FQNEAQ, per germline (reference sequence). CDR3 size: 19 residues. This TCR was recovered from a man younger than 35 who received the YFV17D yellow fever vaccine. This sample comprised PBMCs, obtained before the yellow fever booster vaccination. The V and J genes are TRBV7-9 and TRBJ2-5, with 7 bases that match TRBD1. The CDR3 here is CASSLIGGQYRGVQETQYF. The DNA for the CDR3 is TGTGCCAGCAGCCTCATAGGGGGTCAGTACAGGGGTGTGCAAGAGACCCAGTACTTC.